This T cell receptor beta chain stems from a study of blood T cell repertoires in COVID-19. The CDR3 loop spans 13 amino acids. Germline assignment: CDR1 SGHNT and CDR2 YYREEE (reference sequence). Trimming took off 2 bases at V and 2 bases at J, with 6 bases between the two ends. Under the authors' procedure: Reference gene primer amplification gave nucleated cell count estimates. Assay used: immunoSEQ multiplex PCR; TCRdb lists only in-frame clones, some missing. V, J and clone size derive from that table, while D and trimming were established from the DNA sequence. Of some 120,000 clones in the sample, about 80% are singletons; the top ten hold approximately 16%.

The chain is built from TRBV5-4 and TRBJ2-3; no reliable D call. This receptor was obtained from a woman between 50 and 59 years old with acute or convalescent COVID-19. The sample consisted of peripheral blood. The CDR3 DNA reads as TGTGCCAGCAGCTTTAAGCCCACAGATACGCAGTATTTT. Encoded protein: CASSFKPTDTQYF. Variable domain in full (rest from reference TRBV5-4 and TRBJ2-3): ETGVTQSPTHLIKTRGQQVTLRCSSQSGHNTVSWYQQALGQGPQFIFQYYREEENGRGNFPPRFSGLQFPNYSSELNVNALELDDSALYLCASSFKPTDTQYFGPGTRLTVL.